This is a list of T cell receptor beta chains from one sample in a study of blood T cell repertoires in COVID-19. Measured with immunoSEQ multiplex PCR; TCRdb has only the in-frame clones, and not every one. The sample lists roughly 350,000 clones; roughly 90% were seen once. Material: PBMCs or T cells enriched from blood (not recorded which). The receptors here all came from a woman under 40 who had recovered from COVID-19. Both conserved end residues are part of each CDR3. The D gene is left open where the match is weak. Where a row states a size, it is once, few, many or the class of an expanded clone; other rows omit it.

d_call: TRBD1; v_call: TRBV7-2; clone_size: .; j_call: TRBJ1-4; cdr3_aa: CASSPGQVNEKLFF; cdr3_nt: TGTGCCAGCAGCCCGGGACAGGTTAATGAAAAACTGTTTTTT
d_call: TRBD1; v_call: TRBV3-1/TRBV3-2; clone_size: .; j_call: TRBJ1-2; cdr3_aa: CASSQVGGANYGYTF; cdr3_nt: TGTGCCAGCAGCCAAGTAGGGGGCGCTAACTATGGCTACACCTTC
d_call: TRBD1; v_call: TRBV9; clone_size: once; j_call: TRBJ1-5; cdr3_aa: CASSVGPGQGSQPQHF; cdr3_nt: TGTGCCAGCAGCGTAGGCCCGGGACAGGGTAGCCAGCCCCAGCATTTT
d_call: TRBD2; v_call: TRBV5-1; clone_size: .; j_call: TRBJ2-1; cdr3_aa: CASRTTGTSGRGWHNSYNEQFF; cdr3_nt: TGCGCCAGCAGAACAACCGGGACTAGCGGGAGGGGGTGGCATAACTCCTACAATGAGCAGTTCTTC
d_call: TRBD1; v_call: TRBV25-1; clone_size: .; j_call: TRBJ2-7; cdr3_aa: CASTPSGTGAYEQYF; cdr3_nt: TGTGCCAGCACCCCATCCGGGACAGGGGCCTACGAGCAGTACTTC
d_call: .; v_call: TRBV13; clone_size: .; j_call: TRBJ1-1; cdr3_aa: CASSLAPLDTEAFF; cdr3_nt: TGTGCCAGCAGCTTAGCCCCGTTAGACACTGAAGCTTTCTTT
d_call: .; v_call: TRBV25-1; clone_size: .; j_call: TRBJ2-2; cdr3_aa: CASSPLLAGELFF; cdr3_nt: TGTGCCAGCAGTCCACTTTTGGCCGGGGAGCTGTTTTTT
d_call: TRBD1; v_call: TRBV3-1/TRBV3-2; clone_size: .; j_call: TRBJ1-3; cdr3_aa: CASSRGTGPSSGNTIYF; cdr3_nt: TGTGCCAGCAGCAGGGGGACAGGGCCATCCTCTGGAAACACCATATATTTT
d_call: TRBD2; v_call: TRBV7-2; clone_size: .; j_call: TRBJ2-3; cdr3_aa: CASSRTSGGSTDTQYF; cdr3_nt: TGTGCCAGCAGTCGGACTAGCGGGGGCTCCACAGATACGCAGTATTTT
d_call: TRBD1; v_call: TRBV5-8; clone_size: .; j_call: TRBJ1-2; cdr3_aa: CASSEGADYGYTF; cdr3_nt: TGTGCCAGCAGCGAGGGGGCCGACTATGGCTACACCTTC
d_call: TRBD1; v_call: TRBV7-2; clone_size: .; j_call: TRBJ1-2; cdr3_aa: CASSSGGQGTYGYTF; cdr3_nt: TGTGCCAGCAGCTCAGGAGGACAGGGGACCTATGGCTACACCTTC
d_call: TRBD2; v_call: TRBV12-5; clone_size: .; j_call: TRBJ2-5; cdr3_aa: CASSLWGGETQYF; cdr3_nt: TGTGCTAGCTCCCTGTGGGGGGGGGAGACCCAGTACTTC
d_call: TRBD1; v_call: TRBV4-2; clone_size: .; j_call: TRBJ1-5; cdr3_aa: CASSQDGTGYSNQPQHF; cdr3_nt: TGTGCCAGCAGCCAAGATGGGACAGGGTATAGCAATCAGCCCCAGCATTTT
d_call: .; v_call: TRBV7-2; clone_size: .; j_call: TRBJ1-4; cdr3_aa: CASSLGGQLVEKLFF; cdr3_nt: TGTGCCAGCAGCTTGGGGGGGCAGCTCGTCGAAAAACTGTTTTTT
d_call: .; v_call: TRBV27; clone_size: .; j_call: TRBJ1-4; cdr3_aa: CASSPKGDRNEKLFF; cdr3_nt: TGTGCCAGCAGCCCTAAGGGCGACAGGAACGAAAAACTGTTTTTT
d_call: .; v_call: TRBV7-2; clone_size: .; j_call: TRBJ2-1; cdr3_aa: CASSSQGIGSGEQFF; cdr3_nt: TGTGCCAGCAGCTCCCAGGGGATCGGCTCGGGGGAGCAGTTCTTC
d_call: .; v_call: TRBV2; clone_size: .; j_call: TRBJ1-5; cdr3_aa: CASSGGASWGQPQHF; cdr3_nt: TGTGCCAGCAGCGGGGGGGCGTCTTGGGGTCAGCCCCAGCATTTT
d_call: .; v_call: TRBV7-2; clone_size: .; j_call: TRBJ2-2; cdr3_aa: CASSSTGELFF; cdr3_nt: TGTGCCAGCAGCTCGACCGGGGAGCTGTTTTTT
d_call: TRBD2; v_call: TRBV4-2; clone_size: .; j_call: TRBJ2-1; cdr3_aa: CASSLGGGLNEQFF; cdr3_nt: TGTGCCAGCAGCCTTGGCGGGGGGTTAAATGAGCAGTTCTTC
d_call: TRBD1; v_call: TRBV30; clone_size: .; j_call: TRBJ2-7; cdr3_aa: CAWSRDRPYEQYF; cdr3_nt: TGTGCCTGGAGTCGGGACAGACCCTACGAGCAGTACTTC
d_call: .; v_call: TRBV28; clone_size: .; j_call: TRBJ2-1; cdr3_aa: CASSLRRGYNEQFF; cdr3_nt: TGTGCCAGCAGTTTACGCAGGGGCTACAATGAGCAGTTCTTC
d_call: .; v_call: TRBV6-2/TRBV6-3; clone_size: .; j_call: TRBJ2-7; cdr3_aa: CASSYDGGSGMTYEQYF; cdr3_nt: TGTGCCAGCAGTTACGACGGGGGCAGCGGGATGACCTACGAGCAGTACTTC
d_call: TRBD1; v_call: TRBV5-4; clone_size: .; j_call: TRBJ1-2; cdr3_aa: CASSSSGTANYGYTF; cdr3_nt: TGTGCCAGCAGCTCGTCCGGGACAGCTAACTATGGCTACACCTTC
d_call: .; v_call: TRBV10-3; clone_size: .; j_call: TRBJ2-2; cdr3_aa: CAISSQGTHNTGELFF; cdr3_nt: TGTGCCATCAGCAGTCAAGGGACACATAACACCGGGGAGCTGTTTTTT
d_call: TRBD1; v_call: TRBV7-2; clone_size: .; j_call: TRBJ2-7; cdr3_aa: CASSLRQGTYEQYF; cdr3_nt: TGTGCCAGCAGCCTACGACAGGGAACCTACGAGCAGTACTTC
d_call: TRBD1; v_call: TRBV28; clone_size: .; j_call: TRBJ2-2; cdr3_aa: CASSPQDRVKTGELFF; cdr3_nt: TGTGCCAGCAGTCCCCAGGACAGGGTTAAAACCGGGGAGCTGTTTTTT
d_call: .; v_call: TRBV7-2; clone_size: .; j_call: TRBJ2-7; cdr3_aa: CASSLGSGTGEQYF; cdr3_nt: TGTGCCAGCAGCCTAGGTTCCGGTACGGGCGAGCAGTACTTC
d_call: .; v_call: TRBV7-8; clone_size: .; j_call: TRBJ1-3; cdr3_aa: CASSSGGAEGNTIYF; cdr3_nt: TGTGCCAGCAGCTCGGGGGGAGCGGAGGGAAACACCATATATTTT
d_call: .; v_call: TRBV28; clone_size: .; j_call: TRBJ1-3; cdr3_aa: CASKGGGAPAGNTIYF; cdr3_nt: TGTGCCAGCAAAGGGGGAGGGGCCCCGGCTGGAAACACCATATATTTT
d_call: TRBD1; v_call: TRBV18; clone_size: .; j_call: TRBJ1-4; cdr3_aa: CASSPRDRGEKLFF; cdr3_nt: TGTGCCAGCTCACCCCGGGACAGGGGTGAAAAACTGTTTTTT
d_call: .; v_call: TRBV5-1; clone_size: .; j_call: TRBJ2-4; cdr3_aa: CASRGSADIQYF; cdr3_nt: TGCGCCAGCAGGGGTAGCGCCGACATTCAGTACTTC
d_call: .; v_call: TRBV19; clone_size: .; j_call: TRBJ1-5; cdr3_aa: CASSTGNSQSNQPQHF; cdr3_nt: TGTGCCAGTAGTACGGGAAACAGCCAGAGCAATCAGCCCCAGCATTTT
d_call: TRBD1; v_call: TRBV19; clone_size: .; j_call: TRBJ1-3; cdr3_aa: CASSIRRQGSFGNTIYF; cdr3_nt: TGTGCCAGTAGTATCCGGAGACAGGGAAGTTTTGGAAACACCATATATTTT
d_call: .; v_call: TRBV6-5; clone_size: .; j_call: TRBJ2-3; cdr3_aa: CASRAGGGTDTQYF; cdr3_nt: TGTGCCAGCAGGGCAGGAGGTGGCACAGATACGCAGTATTTT
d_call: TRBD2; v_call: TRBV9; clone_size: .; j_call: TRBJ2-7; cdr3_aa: CASSPGGSYEQYF; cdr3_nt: TGTGCCAGCAGCCCGGGGGGCTCCTACGAGCAGTACTTC
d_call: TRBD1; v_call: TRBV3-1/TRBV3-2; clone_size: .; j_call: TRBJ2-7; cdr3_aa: CASSPTTGGGQYF; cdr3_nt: TGTGCCAGCAGCCCGACCACAGGGGGCGGACAGTACTTC